One sample yielded the 7 T cell receptor beta chains listed below, sequenced in a study of cytomegalovirus exposure and HLA in healthy donors. The PCR employed 60 Vbeta primers together with 13 Jbeta primers. Data came from immunoSEQ multiplex PCR; TCRdb stores just in-frame clones and leaves some out. The sample has around 200,000 clones, more than 70% seen once. The material sequenced was PBMCs. Receptors were obtained from a man between 25 and 39 years old in good health and CMV-seropositive.

The chain couples TRBV5-6 to TRBJ2-2, with 8 bases that match TRBD1. The CDR3 is 14 residues long. The J segment lost 3 bases and the V segment lost 8 bases, leaving 6 bases of the junction unmatched. Germline V CDR1 and CDR2: SGHDT, YYEEEE. CDR3 loop: CASLRTGYTGELFF. In DNA form, the CDR3 reads TGTGCCAGTCTAAGGACAGGGTACACCGGGGAGCTGTTTTTT.

V gene TRBV15 combines with J gene TRBJ1-3; TRBD1 is a possible D gene (6 bases). CDR3 length equals 17 residues. CDR1 is LNHNV and CDR2 is YYDKDF in the germline V gene (reference sequence). Trimming took 0 bases from V and 3 from J, leaving 15 bases between them. The DNA for the CDR3 is TGTGCCACCAGCAGAGACGGGCAGGGGACGGTTGGAAACACCATATATTTT. Translating it yields CATSRDGQGTVGNTIYF.

The chain is built from TRBV5-4 and TRBJ2-2; a weak D match, TRBD1 (5 bases). The V end was cut by 0 bases, the J end by 8 bases, with 11 bases between. The CDR3 runs 14 residues. CDR1 and CDR2 from the germline V gene are SGHNT and YYREEE (reference sequence). CDR3 sequence: CASSLVGVGGELFF. The CDR3 DNA reads as TGTGCCAGCAGCTTGGTAGGGGTTGGTGGGGAGCTGTTTTTT.

This clone was detected only once. The CDR3 DNA follows: TGTGCCACCAGCAGCGACAGGGGCGGCTGGGAGACCCAGTACTTC. This encodes CATSSDRGGWETQYF. The chain uses TRBV15 and TRBJ2-5, with TRBD1 identical over 8 bases. CDR3 length equals 15 residues. CDR1 LNHNV and CDR2 YYDKDF come from the germline V gene (reference sequence). V was pared by 3 bases and J by 5 bases, with 8 bases of the junction left unmatched. Using reference TRBV15 and TRBJ2-5 for the parts outside the CDR3, the full variable domain is DAMVIQNPRYQVTQFGKPVTLSCSQTLNHNVMYWYQQKSSQAPKLLFHYYDKDFNNEADTPDNFQSRRPNTSFCFLDIRSPGLGDTAMYLCATSSDRGGWETQYFGPGTRLLVL.

V is TRBV13 and J is TRBJ1-6; D is undetermined. Germline CDR1 reads PRHDT; CDR2 reads FYEKMQ (reference sequence). Trimming stripped 5 bases from V and 10 bases from J, with 12 bases between. This CDR3 has 13 residues. The CDR3 region has the DNA TGTGCCAGCAGCCCCAGACACTTCTCACCCCTCCACTTT. Protein: CASSPRHFSPLHF.

This clone turned up a few times. The V gene is TRBV6-5, the J gene TRBJ2-7; TRBD2 might be the D (6 bases). Trimming took off 6 bases at V and 2 bases at J, with 14 bases between the two ends. The CDR3 extends over 14 amino acids. Per germline, CDR1 MNHEY and CDR2 SVGAGI. The CDR3: CASSLSSGAYEQYF. The CDR3 DNA is TGTGCCAGCAGCTTGTCCTCGGGGGCCTACGAGCAGTACTTC.

The genes are TRBV27 and TRBJ1-1, with D possibly TRBD1 on 5 matching bases. The V end lost 3 bases, the J end lost 0 bases, and 5 bases lay between the germline ends. The germline V gene encodes CDR1 MNHEY and CDR2 SMNVEV (reference sequence). The CDR3 sequence is 13 residues long. The DNA of the CDR3 is TGTGCCAGCAGTTTCAGGGTGAACACTGAAGCTTTCTTT. Its translation is CASSFRVNTEAFF.